The clone carrying this T cell receptor beta chain was seen only once. The CDR3 totals 15 residues. CDR1 and CDR2 (germline): KGHSH, LQKENI. Between the trimmed V and J ends, which lost 4 bases and 2 bases, there was a span of 13 bases. This sample is drawn from a study of blood T cell repertoires in COVID-19. Study summary: Whether acute or convalescent, the COVID-19 samples came from the United States, Italy and Spain.

Per the original data handling: Researchers report that nucleated cell counts were estimated from reference gene primer amplification. Profiled with immunoSEQ multiplex PCR; TCRdb holds only in-frame clones, not every one. The DNA gave D and trimming, while V, J and clone size come from that table. The data contain just over 95,000 clones, 82% of them singletons. The sample consisted of peripheral blood. The chain employs TRBV18 and TRBJ2-3; tentatively, D is TRBD1 (6 bases). The source of this sequence is a man aged 80 or over with acute or convalescent COVID-19. CDR3 residues: CASSLRTDYTDTQYF. The CDR3 region has the DNA TGTGCCAGCTCACTTCGGACAGACTACACAGATACGCAGTATTTT.